This TCR beta chain was captured by sequencing in a study of cytomegalovirus exposure and HLA in healthy donors. With respect to this clone: Its matching antigen is unknown.

Study results and limitations: The authors enumerated 150 to 200 TCR beta chains as linked to cytomegalovirus. Among TCR sequences, most were rare, though some public TCRs appeared in many donors. It was found in a later analysis that first-cohort TCR clusters tended to co-occur in the 100 to 150 validation repertoires. The CMV antigen specificity of a few CMV-associated chains was confirmed through in vitro analysis.

V dropped 8 bases and J dropped 5; count of bases not matched to a gene: 12. This CDR3 is built from 15 residues. Per germline, CDR1 MNHEY and CDR2 SVGAGI. Generated by immunoSEQ multiplex PCR, the TCRdb table keeps only in-frame clones and is missing some. Found here are 150,000 to 170,000 clones, around 83% of them singletons; the top ten hold 2.1%. The chain combines TRBV6-5 with TRBJ1-2, with 9 nucleotides matching TRBD1. Sequencing used PBMCs. This receptor was obtained from a human donor in good health. For the CDR3, the DNA is TGTGCCAGCGGCATTCCACGGACAGGGGAGTATGGCTACACCTTC. This translates into CASGIPRTGEYGYTF.